This TCR beta chain was sequenced in a study of blood T cell repertoires in COVID-19. Libraries were prepared by immunoSEQ multiplex PCR; TCRdb keeps only in-frame clonotypes and omits some of them. Of just over 70,000 clones detected, about 93% appear once; the ten largest clones hold approximately 8%. This CDR3 has 16 amino acids. J gave up 4 bases and V 2 bases, and 6 bases lay outside the gene matches. The germline gives CDR1 MNHEY, CDR2 SVGAGI. Sequencing was done on a sample of peripheral blood. This chain uses TRBV6-5 with TRBJ2-1; 9 bases agree with TRBD1. This clonotype was obtained from a human donor in a cohort sampled during active COVID-19. CDR3 sequence: CASSYLTGGAYNEQFF. The CDR3 DNA follows: TGTGCCAGCAGTTACCTTACAGGGGGCGCTTACAATGAGCAGTTCTTC.